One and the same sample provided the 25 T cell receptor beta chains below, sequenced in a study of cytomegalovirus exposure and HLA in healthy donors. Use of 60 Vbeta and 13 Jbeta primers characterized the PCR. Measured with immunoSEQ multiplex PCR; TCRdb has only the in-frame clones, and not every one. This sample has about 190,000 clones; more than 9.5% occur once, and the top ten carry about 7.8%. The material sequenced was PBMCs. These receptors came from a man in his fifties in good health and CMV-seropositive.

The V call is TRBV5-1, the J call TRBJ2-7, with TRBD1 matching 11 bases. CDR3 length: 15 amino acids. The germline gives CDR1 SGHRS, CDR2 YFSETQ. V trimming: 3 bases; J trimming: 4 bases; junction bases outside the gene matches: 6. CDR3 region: CASSSGQGASYEQYF. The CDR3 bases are TGCGCCAGCAGCTCCGGACAGGGGGCGAGTTACGAGCAGTACTTC.

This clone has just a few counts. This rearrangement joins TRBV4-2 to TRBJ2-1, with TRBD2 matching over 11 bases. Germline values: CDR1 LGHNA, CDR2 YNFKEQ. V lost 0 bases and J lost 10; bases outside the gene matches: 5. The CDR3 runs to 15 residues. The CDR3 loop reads CASSQDLRTSGEQFF. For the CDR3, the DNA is TGTGCCAGCAGCCAAGATCTTCGGACTAGCGGGGAGCAGTTCTTC.

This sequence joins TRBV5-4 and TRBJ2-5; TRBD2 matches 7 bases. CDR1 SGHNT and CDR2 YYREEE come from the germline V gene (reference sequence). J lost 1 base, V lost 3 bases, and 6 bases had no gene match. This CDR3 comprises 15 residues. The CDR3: CASSSAPGGQETQYF. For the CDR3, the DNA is TGTGCCAGCAGCTCGGCCCCGGGGGGCCAAGAGACCCAGTACTTC.

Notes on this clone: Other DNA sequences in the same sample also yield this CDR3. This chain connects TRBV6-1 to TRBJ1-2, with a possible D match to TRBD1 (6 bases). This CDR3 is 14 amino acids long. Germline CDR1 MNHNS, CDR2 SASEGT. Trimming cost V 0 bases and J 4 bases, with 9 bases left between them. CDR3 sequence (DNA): TGTGCCAGCAGTGAAGCCGGGGGGCCCTATGGCTACACCTTC. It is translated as CASSEAGGPYGYTF.

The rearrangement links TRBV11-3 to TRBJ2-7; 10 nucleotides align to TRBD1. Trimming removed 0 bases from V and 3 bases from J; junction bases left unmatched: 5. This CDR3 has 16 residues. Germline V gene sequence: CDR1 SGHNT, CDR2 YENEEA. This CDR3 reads CASSLEGGQGFYEQYF. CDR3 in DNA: TGTGCCAGCAGCTTAGAAGGGGGACAGGGGTTCTACGAGCAGTACTTC.

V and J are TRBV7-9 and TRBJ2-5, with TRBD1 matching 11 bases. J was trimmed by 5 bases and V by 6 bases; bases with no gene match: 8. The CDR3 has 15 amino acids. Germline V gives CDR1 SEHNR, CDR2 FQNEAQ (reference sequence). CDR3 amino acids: CASRHGQGAMETQYF. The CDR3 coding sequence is TGTGCCAGCAGACACGGACAGGGGGCCATGGAGACCCAGTACTTC.

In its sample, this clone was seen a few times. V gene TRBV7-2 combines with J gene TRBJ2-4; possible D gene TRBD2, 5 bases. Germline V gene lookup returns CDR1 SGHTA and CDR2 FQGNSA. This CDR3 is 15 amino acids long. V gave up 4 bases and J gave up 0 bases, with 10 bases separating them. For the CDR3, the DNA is TGTGCCAGCAGCTCTAGCCCCGTAGCCAAAAACATTCAGTACTTC. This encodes CASSSSPVAKNIQYF.

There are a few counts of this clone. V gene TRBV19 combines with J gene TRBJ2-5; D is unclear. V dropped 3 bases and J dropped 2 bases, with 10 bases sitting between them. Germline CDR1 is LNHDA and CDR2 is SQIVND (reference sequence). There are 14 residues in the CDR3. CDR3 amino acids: CASSIIALQETQYF. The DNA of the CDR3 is TGTGCCAGTAGTATCATCGCACTTCAAGAGACCCAGTACTTC.

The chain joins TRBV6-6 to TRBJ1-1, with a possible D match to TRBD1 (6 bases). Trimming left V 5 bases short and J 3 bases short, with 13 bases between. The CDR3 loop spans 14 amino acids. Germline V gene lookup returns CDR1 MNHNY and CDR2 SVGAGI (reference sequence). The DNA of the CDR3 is TGTGCCAGCAGTCACTACAGGGTGGACACTGAAGCTTTCTTT. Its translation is CASSHYRVDTEAFF.

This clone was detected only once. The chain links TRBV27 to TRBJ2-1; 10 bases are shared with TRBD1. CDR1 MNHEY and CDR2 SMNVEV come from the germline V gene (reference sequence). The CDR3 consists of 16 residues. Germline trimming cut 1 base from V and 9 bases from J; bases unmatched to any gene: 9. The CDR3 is CASSLLSRTGGSEQFF. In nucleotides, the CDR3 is TGTGCCAGCAGTTTATTAAGCAGGACAGGGGGAAGTGAGCAGTTCTTC.

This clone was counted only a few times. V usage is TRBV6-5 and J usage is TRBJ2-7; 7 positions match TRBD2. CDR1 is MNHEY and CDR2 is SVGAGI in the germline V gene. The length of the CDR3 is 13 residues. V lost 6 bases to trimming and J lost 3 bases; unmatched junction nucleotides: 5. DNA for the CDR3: TGTGCCAGCAGGATCACGGGGGGCTACGAGCAGTACGTC. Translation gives CASRITGGYEQYV.

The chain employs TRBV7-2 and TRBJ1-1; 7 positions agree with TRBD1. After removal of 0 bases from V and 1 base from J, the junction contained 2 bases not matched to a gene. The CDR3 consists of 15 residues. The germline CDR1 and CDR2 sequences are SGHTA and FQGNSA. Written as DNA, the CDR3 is TGTGCCAGCAGCTTAGCGCAGGGGGGGAACACTGAAGCTTTCTTT. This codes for CASSLAQGGNTEAFF.

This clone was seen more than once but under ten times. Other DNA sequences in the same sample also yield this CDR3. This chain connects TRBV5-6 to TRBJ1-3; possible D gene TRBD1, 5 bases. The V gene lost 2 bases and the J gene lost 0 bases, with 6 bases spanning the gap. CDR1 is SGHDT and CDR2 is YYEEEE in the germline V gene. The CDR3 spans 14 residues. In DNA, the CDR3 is TGTGCCAGCAGCTTAGGGGTCTCTGGAAACACCATATATTTT. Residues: CASSLGVSGNTIYF.

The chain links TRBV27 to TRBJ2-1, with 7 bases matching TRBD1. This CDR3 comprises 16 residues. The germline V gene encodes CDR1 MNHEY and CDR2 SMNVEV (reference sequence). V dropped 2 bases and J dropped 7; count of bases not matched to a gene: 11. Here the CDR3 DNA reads TGTGCCAGCAGTTTAACCGGGACAGTGAGAGGTAATGAGCAGTTCTTC. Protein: CASSLTGTVRGNEQFF.

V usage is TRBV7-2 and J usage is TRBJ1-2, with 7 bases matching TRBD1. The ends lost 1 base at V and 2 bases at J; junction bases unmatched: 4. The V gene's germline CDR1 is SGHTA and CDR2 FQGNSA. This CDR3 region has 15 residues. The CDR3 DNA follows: TGTGCCAGCAGCTTAGAAAGGGGGCGGAACTATGGCTACACCTTC. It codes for CASSLERGRNYGYTF.

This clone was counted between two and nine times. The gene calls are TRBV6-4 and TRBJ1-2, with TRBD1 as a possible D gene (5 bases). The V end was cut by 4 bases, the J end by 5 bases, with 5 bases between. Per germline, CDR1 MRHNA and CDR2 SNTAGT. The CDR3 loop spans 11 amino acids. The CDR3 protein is CASSAGYGYTF. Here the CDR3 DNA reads TGTGCCAGCAGTGCAGGGTATGGCTACACCTTC.

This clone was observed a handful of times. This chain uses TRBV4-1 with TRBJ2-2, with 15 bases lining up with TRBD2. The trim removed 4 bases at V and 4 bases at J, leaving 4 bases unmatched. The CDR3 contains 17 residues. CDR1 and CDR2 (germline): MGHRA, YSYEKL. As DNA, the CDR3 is TGCGCCAGCAGCCGAGGGACTAGCGGGGGGTCCACCGGGGAGCTGTTTTTT. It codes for CASSRGTSGGSTGELFF.

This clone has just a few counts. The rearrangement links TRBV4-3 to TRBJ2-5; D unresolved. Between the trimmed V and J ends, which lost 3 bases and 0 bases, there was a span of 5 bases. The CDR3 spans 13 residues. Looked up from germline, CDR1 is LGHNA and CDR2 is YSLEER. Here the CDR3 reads CASSHNYQETQYF. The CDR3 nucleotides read TGCGCCAGCAGCCATAACTACCAAGAGACCCAGTACTTC.

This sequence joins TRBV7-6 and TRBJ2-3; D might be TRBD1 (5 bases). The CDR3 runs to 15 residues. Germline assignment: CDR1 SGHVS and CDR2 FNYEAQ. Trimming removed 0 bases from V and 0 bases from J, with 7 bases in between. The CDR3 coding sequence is TGTGCCAGCAGCTTAGCAGACAGTAGCACAGATACGCAGTATTTT. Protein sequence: CASSLADSSTDTQYF.

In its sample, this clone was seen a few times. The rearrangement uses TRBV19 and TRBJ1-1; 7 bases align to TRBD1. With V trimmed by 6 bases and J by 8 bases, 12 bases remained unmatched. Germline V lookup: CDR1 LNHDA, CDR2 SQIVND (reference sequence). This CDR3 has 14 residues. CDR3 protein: CASSRIGGPLEAFF. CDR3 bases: TGTGCCAGTAGCCGAATAGGGGGCCCCTTAGAAGCTTTCTTT.

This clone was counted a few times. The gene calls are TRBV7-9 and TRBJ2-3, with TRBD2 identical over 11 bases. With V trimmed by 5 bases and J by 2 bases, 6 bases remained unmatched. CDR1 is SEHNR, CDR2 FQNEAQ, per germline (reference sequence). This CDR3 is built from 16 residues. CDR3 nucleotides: TGTGCCAGCAGCGCCCTAGCGGGGGGCCCCACAGATACGCAGTATTTT. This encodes CASSALAGGPTDTQYF.

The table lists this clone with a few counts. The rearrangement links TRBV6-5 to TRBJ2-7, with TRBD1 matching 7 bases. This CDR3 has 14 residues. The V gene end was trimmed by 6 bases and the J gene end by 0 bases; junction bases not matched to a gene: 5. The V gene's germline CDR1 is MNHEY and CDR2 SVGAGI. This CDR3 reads CASSRGQSSYEQYF. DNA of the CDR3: TGTGCCAGCAGCCGGGGACAGAGCTCCTACGAGCAGTACTTC.

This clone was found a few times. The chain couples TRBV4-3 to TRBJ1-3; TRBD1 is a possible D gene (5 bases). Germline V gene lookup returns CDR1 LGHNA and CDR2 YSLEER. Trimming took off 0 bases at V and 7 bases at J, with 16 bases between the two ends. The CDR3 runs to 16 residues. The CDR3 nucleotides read TGCGCCAGCAGCCAAGATCTACGGGGACTGAGGAACACCATATATTTT. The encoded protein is CASSQDLRGLRNTIYF.

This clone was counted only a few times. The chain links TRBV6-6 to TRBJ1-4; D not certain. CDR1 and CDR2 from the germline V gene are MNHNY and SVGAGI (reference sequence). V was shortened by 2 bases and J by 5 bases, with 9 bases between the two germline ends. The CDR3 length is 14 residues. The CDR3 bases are TGTGCCAGCAGTTACCTGAGGGTGAATGAAAAACTGTTTTTT. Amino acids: CASSYLRVNEKLFF.

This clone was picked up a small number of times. The CDR3 nucleotides are TGTGCCACCACAGGGGTAAGTGAAGCTTTCTTT. It encodes CATTGVSEAFF. The J gene is TRBJ1-1, the V gene TRBV28; 7 bases agree with TRBD1. This CDR3 region has 11 residues. Looked up from germline, CDR1 is MDHEN and CDR2 is SYDVKM. V was clipped by 10 bases and J by 7 bases; unmatched bases: 6.